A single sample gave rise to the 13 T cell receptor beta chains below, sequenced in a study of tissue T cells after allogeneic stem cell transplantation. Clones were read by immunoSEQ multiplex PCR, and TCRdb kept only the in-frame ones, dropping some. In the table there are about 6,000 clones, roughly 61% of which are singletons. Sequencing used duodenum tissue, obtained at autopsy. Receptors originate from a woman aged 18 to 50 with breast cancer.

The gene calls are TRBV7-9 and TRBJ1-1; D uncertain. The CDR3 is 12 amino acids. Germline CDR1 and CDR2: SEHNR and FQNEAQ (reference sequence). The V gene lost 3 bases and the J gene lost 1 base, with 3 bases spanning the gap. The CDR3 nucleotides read TGTGCCAGCAGCTTCCCGAACACTGAAGCTTTCTTT. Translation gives CASSFPNTEAFF.

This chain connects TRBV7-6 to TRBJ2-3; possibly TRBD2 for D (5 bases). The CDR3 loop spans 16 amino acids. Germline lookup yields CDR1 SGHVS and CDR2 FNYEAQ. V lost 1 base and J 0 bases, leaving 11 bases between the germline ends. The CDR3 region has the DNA TGTGCCAGCAGCTTAGTAGGCGGGTCTAGCACAGATACGCAGTATTTT. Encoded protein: CASSLVGGSSTDTQYF.

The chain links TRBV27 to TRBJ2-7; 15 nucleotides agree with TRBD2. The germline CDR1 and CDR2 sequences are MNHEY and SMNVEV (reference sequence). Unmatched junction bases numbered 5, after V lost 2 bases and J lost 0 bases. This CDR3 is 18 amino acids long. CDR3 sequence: CASSLRGTSGGTSYEQYF. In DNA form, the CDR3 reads TGTGCCAGCAGTTTACGGGGGACTAGCGGGGGGACCTCCTACGAGCAGTACTTC.

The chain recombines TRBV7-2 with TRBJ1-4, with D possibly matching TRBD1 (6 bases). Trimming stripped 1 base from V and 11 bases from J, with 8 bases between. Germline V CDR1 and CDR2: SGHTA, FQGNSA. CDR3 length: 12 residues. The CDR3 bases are TGTGCCAGCAGCTTAGATACAGGGAAACTGTTTTTT. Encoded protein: CASSLDTGKLFF.

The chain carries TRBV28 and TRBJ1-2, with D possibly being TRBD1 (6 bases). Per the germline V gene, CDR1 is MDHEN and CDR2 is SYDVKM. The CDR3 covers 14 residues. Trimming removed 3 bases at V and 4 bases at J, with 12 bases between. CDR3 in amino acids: CASSFSGEGYGYTF. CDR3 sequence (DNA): TGTGCCAGCAGTTTTTCAGGGGAAGGCTATGGCTACACCTTC.

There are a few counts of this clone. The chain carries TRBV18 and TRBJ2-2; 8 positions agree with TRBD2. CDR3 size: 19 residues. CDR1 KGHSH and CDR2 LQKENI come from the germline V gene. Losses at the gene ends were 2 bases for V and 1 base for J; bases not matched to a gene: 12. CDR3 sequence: CASSPYVTGGPGNTGELFF. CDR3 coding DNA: TGTGCCAGCTCACCATACGTGACGGGAGGGCCGGGGAACACCGGGGAGCTGTTTTTT.

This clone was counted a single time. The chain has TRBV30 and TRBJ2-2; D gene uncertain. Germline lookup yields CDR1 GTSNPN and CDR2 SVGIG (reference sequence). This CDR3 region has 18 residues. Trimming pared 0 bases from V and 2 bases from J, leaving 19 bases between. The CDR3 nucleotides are TGTGCCTGGAGTGTATTCGGTGGCGAGATGATTAACACCGGGGAGCTGTTTTTT. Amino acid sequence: CAWSVFGGEMINTGELFF.

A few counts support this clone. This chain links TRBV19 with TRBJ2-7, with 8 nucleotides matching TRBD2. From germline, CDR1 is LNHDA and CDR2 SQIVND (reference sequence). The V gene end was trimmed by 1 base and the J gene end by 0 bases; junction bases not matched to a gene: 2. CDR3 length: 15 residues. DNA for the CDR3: TGTGCCAGTAGTATAGGACTAGCGACCTCCTACGAGCAGTACTTC. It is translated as CASSIGLATSYEQYF.

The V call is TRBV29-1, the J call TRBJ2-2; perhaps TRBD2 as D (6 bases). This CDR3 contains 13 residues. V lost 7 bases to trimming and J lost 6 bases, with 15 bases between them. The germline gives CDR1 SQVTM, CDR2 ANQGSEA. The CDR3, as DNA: TGCAGCGCCAACCCGTCGGGGGCCGGGGAGCTGTTTTTT. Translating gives CSANPSGAGELFF.

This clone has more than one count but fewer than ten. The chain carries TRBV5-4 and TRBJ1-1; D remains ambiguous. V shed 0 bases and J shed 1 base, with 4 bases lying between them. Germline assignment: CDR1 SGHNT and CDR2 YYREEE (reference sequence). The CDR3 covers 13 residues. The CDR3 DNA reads TGTGCCAGCAGCTTGGCTGCGAACACTGAAGCTTTCTTT. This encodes CASSLAANTEAFF.

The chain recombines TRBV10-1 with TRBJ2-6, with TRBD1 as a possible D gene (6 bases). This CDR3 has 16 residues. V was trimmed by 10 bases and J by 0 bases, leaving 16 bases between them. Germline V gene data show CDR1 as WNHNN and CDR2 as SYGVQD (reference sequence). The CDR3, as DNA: TGCGCCACGACAGGTTCCACCCGCTCTGGGGCCAACGTCCTGACTTTC. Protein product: CATTGSTRSGANVLTF.

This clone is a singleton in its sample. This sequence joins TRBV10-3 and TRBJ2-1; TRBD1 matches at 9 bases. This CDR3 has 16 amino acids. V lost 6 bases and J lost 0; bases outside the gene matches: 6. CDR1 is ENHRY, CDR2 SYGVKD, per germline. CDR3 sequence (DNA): TGTGCCATCAGCGACAAGACAGGGGGCTCCTACAATGAGCAGTTCTTC. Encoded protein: CAISDKTGGSYNEQFF.

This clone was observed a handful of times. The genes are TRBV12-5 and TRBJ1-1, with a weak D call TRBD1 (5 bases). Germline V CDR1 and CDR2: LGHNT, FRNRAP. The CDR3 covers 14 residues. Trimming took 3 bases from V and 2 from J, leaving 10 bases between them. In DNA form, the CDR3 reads TGTGCTAGTGGTTTAGGGGACTTCAACACTGAAGCTTTCTTT. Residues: CASGLGDFNTEAFF.